These 6 T cell receptor beta chains were sequenced from one sample in a study of cytomegalovirus exposure and HLA in healthy donors. The PCR employed 60 Vbeta primers together with 13 Jbeta primers. This table comes from immunoSEQ multiplex PCR, and its TCRdb copy is limited to in-frame clones, with some not included. The repertoire consists of 100,000 to 150,000 clones, with 84% occurring once and the leading ten covering 2% to 3%. What was sequenced was PBMCs. Receptor source: a man in his fifties or sixties in good health and CMV-seronegative.

The chain recombines TRBV4-2 with TRBJ2-4; TRBD2 matches at 7 bases. Germline V gene data show CDR1 as LGHNA and CDR2 as YNFKEQ. The CDR3 runs to 15 residues. J was trimmed by 5 bases and V by 0 bases; bases with no gene match: 4. This CDR3 is CASSQDGGGQNIQYF. The CDR3 DNA is TGTGCCAGCAGCCAAGATGGGGGGGGTCAAAACATTCAGTACTTC.

The J gene is TRBJ2-5, the V gene TRBV7-9, with D unresolved. The CDR3 covers 12 residues. V was pared by 0 bases and J by 4 bases, with 3 bases between. Germline CDR1 reads SEHNR; CDR2 reads FQNEAQ (reference sequence). CDR3 sequence (DNA): TGTGCCAGCAGCTTAGCCGTAGAGACCCAGTACTTC. Amino acid sequence: CASSLAVETQYF.

This chain uses TRBV5-1 with TRBJ2-5; maybe TRBD2 (6 bases). The germline gives CDR1 SGHRS, CDR2 YFSETQ. The CDR3 consists of 14 residues. V was cut by 2 bases and J by 7 bases, with 15 bases left in between. CDR3 amino acids: CASSFRPGVGTQYF. The CDR3 DNA reads TGCGCCAGCAGCTTTCGGCCGGGGGTAGGGACCCAGTACTTC.

The CDR3 loop is CASSPDREVPYEQYF. CDR3 bases: TGCGCCAGCAGTCCCGACAGGGAGGTCCCCTACGAGCAGTACTTC. The chain employs TRBV5-1 and TRBJ2-7, with D possibly being TRBD1 (7 bases). Germline V gene sequence: CDR1 SGHRS, CDR2 YFSETQ. There are 15 residues in the CDR3. V lost 5 bases to trimming and J lost 2 bases, with 17 bases between them.

The chain joins TRBV27 to TRBJ2-5; 7 bases match TRBD1. Per germline, CDR1 MNHEY and CDR2 SMNVEV (reference sequence). V was pared by 6 bases and J by 2 bases, with 0 bases of the junction left unmatched. The CDR3 runs 12 residues. As DNA, the CDR3 is TGTGCCAGCAGCAGGGGGCAAGAGACCCAGTACTTC. Encoded protein: CASSRGQETQYF.

The J gene is TRBJ1-2, the V gene TRBV5-1; TRBD1 is a possible D gene (5 bases). V was trimmed by 5 bases and J by 1 base, leaving 9 bases between them. The CDR3 contains 13 residues. Germline V lookup: CDR1 SGHRS, CDR2 YFSETQ. The CDR3 nucleotides are TGCGCCAGCAGACCAGACAGTAACTATGGCTACACCTTC. The encoded protein is CASRPDSNYGYTF.